This is a list of T cell receptor beta chains from one sample in a study of blood T cell repertoires in COVID-19. Only in-frame clones appear in the TCRdb table, and some are missing; sequencing was by immunoSEQ multiplex PCR. In the table there are some 160,000 clones, roughly nine tenths of which are singletons. Sequenced material: peripheral blood. The source is an older woman with active COVID-19. CDR3s include the opening cysteine and the closing phenylalanine or tryptophan. The D gene is left open where the match is weak. Part of the rows lack a size; the others show once, few, many or a class for expanded clones.

V gene	D gene	J gene	clone size	CDR3 protein	CDR3 DNA
TRBV5-4	-	TRBJ2-1	-	CASSYSLSSYNEQFF	TGTGCCAGCAGCTACTCCTTAAGCTCCTACAATGAGCAGTTCTTC
TRBV6-5	TRBD1	TRBJ1-5	few	CASSGTGKHQPQHF	TGTGCCAGCAGCGGGACAGGGAAGCATCAGCCCCAGCATTTT
TRBV5-1	TRBD2	TRBJ2-5	-	CASSRSGSKETQYF	TGCGCCAGCAGCCGTAGCGGGAGTAAAGAGACCCAGTACTTC
TRBV5-1	-	TRBJ2-5	-	CASVGTNQETQYF	TGCGCCAGCGTAGGGACAAACCAAGAGACCCAGTACTTC
TRBV28	TRBD2	TRBJ2-1	-	CASSLVPGTSGSGSHGEQFF	TGTGCCAGCAGTCTCGTCCCCGGGACTAGCGGGAGCGGATCACACGGTGAGCAGTTCTTC
TRBV5-1	TRBD2	TRBJ2-3	-	CASSPGSSGSLGTDTQYF	TGCGCCAGCAGCCCCGGTAGTAGCGGGAGCTTAGGCACAGATACGCAGTATTTT
TRBV9	-	TRBJ2-1	-	CASSANRMPRWGRDLGNEQFF	TGTGCCAGCAGCGCCAACCGGATGCCGAGGTGGGGGCGAGATTTAGGCAATGAGCAGTTCTTC
TRBV27	TRBD2	TRBJ2-1	-	CASSSPGGVAFNEQFF	TGTGCCAGCAGTTCCCCGGGGGGGGTAGCGTTCAATGAGCAGTTCTTC
TRBV14	-	TRBJ2-1	-	CASSQERLGTEQFF	TGTGCCAGCAGCCAAGAGAGACTAGGGACTGAGCAGTTCTTC
TRBV30	-	TRBJ2-1	-	CAWSVLGRLGNEQFF	TGTGCCTGGAGTGTTTTGGGGAGACTGGGGAATGAGCAGTTCTTC
TRBV29-1	TRBD2	TRBJ2-7	-	CSVEGLAYEQYF	TGCAGCGTTGAGGGACTAGCCTACGAGCAGTACTTC
TRBV7-3	-	TRBJ2-3	few	CASSSGVGDTQYF	TGTGCCAGCAGCAGCGGAGTAGGGGATACGCAGTATTTT
TRBV11-2	-	TRBJ2-7	-	CASSLVFGGRGLNSYEQYF	TGTGCCAGCAGCTTAGTGTTTGGTGGTAGGGGACTGAACTCCTACGAGCAGTACTTC
TRBV7-9	-	TRBJ1-4	few	CASSLAAANEKLFF	TGTGCCAGCAGCTTAGCGGCGGCTAATGAAAAACTGTTTTTT
TRBV27	TRBD2	TRBJ2-7	few	CASSLTTSGLTYEQYF	TGTGCCAGCAGTTTAACTACTAGCGGACTTACCTACGAGCAGTACTTC
TRBV7-2	-	TRBJ2-3	-	CASSGGAARGDTQYF	TGTGCCAGCAGCGGGGGGGCGGCCCGAGGAGATACGCAGTATTTT
TRBV9	-	TRBJ2-1	-	CASSVGGIRSEQFF	TGTGCCAGCAGCGTAGGCGGGATTCGCAGTGAGCAGTTCTTC
TRBV6-1	-	TRBJ1-1	-	CASSEARSLNTEAFF	TGTGCCAGCAGTGAAGCGAGAAGCCTCAACACTGAAGCTTTCTTT
TRBV28	-	TRBJ2-2	once	CASRKHLTGNTGELFF	TGTGCCAGCAGAAAACACTTGACTGGTAACACCGGGGAGCTGTTTTTT
TRBV7-9	TRBD2	TRBJ2-4	-	CASTTSALAKNIQYF	TGTGCCAGCACCACTAGCGCCCTAGCCAAAAACATTCAGTACTTC
TRBV10-1	-	TRBJ1-1	-	CASSEMIYSGENTEAFF	TGCGCCAGCAGTGAGATGATCTATTCAGGTGAAAACACTGAAGCTTTCTTT
TRBV2	TRBD1	TRBJ1-5	few	CASGGQGNQPQHF	TGTGCCAGTGGGGGACAGGGCAATCAGCCCCAGCATTTT
TRBV11-2	TRBD1	TRBJ1-2	-	CASSQDRGHGYTF	TGTGCCAGCAGCCAGGACAGGGGCCATGGCTACACCTTC
TRBV10-1	-	TRBJ2-7	-	CASSPFRTAYEQYF	TGCGCCAGCAGCCCCTTCAGGACAGCCTACGAGCAGTACTTC
TRBV30	TRBD2	TRBJ2-7	once	CAWDRLAGREQYF	TGTGCCTGGGACCGACTAGCGGGACGCGAGCAGTACTTC
TRBV5-1	-	TRBJ1-1	-	CASSPLDRLNTEAFF	TGCGCCAGCAGCCCCCTCGACAGGCTGAACACTGAAGCTTTCTTT
TRBV6-5	-	TRBJ2-4	-	CASSAGAKNIQYF	TGTGCCAGCAGCGCCGGAGCCAAAAACATTCAGTACTTC
TRBV6-6	-	TRBJ1-2	-	CASRGGRPYGYTF	TGTGCCAGCAGGGGGGGGCGCCCCTATGGCTACACCTTC
TRBV6-6	-	TRBJ1-3	-	CASVTGNTIYF	TGTGCCAGCGTAACTGGAAACACCATATATTTT
TRBV6-5	-	TRBJ2-3	-	CASSRDTTFTDTQYF	TGTGCCAGCAGCCGGGACACCACTTTCACAGATACGCAGTATTTT
TRBV2	-	TRBJ2-7	-	CASSEGRTKEREQYF	TGTGCCAGCAGTGAGGGGAGGACTAAAGAACGCGAGCAGTACTTC
TRBV19	-	TRBJ2-5	-	CASSLAQWETQYF	TGTGCCAGTAGTTTAGCACAGTGGGAGACCCAGTACTTC
TRBV5-1	-	TRBJ2-7	-	CASSLYSYEQYF	TGCGCCAGCAGCCTGTACAGTTACGAGCAGTACTTC
TRBV3-1/TRBV3-2	TRBD2	TRBJ2-3	-	CASSPGGTQYF	TGTGCCAGCAGCCCGGGGGGTACGCAGTATTTT
TRBV7-9	-	TRBJ2-2	-	CASSLRDLARLELFF	TGTGCCAGCAGCTTAAGGGACTTAGCGCGTTTGGAGCTGTTTTTT
TRBV10-3	-	TRBJ1-1	-	CAITRGGSGTEAFF	TGTGCCATCACCCGGGGGGGGTCAGGAACTGAAGCTTTCTTT
TRBV19	TRBD1	TRBJ2-7	-	CASSWGQSYEQYF	TGTGCCAGTAGTTGGGGACAGTCCTACGAGCAGTACTTC
TRBV28	-	TRBJ1-1	-	CASSRQAHTEAFF	TGTGCCAGCAGCCGACAGGCCCACACTGAAGCTTTCTTT
TRBV5-1	-	TRBJ2-3	-	CASSLTSTDTQYF	TGCGCCAGCAGCTTGACTAGCACAGATACGCAGTATTTT
TRBV19	-	TRBJ2-3	-	CATGGGVRSTDTQYF	TGTGCCACCGGCGGCGGGGTGAGGTCGACAGATACGCAGTATTTT
TRBV24-1	TRBD2	TRBJ2-2	-	CATRDSGRGTGELFF	TGTGCCACCAGGGATAGCGGGAGAGGCACCGGGGAGCTGTTTTTT
TRBV9	-	TRBJ1-5	-	CASSVEGAVNQPQHF	TGTGCCAGCAGCGTAGAAGGGGCCGTTAATCAGCCCCAGCATTTT